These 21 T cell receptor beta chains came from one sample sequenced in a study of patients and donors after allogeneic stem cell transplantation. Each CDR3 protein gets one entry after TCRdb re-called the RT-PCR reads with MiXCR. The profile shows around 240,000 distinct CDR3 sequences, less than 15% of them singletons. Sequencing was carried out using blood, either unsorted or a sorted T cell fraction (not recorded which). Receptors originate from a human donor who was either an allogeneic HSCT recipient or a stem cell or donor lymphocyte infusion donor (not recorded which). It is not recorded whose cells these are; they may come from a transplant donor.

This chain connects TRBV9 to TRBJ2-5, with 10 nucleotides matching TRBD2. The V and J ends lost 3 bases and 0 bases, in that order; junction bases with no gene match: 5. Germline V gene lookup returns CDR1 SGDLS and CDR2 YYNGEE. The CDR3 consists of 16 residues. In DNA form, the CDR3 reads TGTGCCAGCAGCGCTAGCGGGGGCCAGTACCAAGAGACCCAGTACTTC. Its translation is CASSASGGQYQETQYF.

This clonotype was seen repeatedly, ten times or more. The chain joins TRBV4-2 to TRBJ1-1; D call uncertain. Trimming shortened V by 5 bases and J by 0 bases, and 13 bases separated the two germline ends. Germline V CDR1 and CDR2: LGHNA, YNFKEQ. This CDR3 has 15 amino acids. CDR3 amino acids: CASSSGLSMNTEAFF. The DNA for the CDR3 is TGTGCCAGCAGCTCCGGTCTATCAATGAACACTGAAGCTTTCTTT.

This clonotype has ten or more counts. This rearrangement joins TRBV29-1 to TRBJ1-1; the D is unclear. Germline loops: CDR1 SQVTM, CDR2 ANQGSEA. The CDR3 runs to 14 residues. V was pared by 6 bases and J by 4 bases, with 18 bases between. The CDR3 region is CSVDPSGKVTEAFF. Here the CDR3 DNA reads TGCAGCGTAGACCCCTCGGGGAAGGTCACTGAAGCTTTCTTT.

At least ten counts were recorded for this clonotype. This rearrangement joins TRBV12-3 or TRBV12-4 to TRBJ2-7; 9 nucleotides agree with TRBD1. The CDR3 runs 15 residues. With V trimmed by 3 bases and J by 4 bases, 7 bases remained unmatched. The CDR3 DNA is TGTGCCAGCAGTTTGGGCACAGGGGGCATGTACGAGCAGTACTTC. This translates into CASSLGTGGMYEQYF.

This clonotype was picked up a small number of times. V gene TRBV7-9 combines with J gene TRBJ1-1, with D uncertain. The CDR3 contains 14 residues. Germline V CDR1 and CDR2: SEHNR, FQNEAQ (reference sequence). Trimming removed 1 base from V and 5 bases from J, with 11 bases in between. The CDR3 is CASSLGVARTEAFF. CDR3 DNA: TGTGCCAGCAGCTTAGGAGTGGCTAGGACTGAAGCTTTCTTT.

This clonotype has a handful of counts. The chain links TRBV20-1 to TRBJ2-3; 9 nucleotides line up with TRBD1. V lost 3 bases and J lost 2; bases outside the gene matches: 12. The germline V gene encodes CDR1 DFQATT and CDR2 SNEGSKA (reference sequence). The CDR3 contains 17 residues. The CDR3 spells CSASPYGTGRITDTQYF. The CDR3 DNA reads TGCAGTGCTAGTCCCTATGGGACAGGGCGAATCACAGATACGCAGTATTTT.

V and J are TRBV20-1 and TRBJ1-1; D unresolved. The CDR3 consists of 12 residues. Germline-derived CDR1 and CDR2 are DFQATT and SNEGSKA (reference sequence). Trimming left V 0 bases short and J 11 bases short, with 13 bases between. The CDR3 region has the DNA TGCAGTGCTAGAGATAAGGCCCTCCTGGCTTTCTTT. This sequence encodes CSARDKALLAFF.

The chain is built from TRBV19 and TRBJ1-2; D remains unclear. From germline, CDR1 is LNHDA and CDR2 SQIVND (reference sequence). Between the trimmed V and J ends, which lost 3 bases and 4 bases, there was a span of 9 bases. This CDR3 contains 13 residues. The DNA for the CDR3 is TGTGCCAGTAGTATTGGATCCCGCTATGGCTACACCTTC. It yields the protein CASSIGSRYGYTF.

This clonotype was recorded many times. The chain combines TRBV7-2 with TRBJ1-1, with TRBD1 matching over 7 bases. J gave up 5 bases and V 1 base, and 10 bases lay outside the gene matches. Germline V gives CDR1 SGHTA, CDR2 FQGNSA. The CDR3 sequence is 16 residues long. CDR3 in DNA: TGTGCCAGCAGCTTAGGTGTACAGGGGCCGGGGACTGAAGCTTTCTTT. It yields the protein CASSLGVQGPGTEAFF.

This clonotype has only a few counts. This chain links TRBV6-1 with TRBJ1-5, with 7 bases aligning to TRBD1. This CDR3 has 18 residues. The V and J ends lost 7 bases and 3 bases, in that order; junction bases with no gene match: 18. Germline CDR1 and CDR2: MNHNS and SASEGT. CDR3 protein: CASTKTWAAGGANQPQHF. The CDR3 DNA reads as TGTGCCAGCACGAAGACCTGGGCGGCAGGGGGGGCCAATCAGCCCCAGCATTTT.

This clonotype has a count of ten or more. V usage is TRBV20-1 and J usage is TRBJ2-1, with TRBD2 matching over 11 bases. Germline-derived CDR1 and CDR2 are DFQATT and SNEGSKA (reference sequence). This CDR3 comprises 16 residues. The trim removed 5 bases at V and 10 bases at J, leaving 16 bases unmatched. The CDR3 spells CSARPLAGELVREQFF. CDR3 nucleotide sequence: TGCAGTGCTCGACCACTAGCGGGAGAGCTCGTTCGAGAGCAGTTCTTC.

CDR3 coding DNA: TGTGCCAGCAGCTTCTCTAGCGGGGCTGGGGCCAACGTCCTGACTTTC. Translation gives CASSFSSGAGANVLTF. V and J are TRBV7-2 and TRBJ2-6; 9 bases fit TRBD2. V trimming: 3 bases; J trimming: 2 bases; junction bases outside the gene matches: 2. The CDR3 has 16 residues. The V gene's germline CDR1 is SGHTA and CDR2 FQGNSA.

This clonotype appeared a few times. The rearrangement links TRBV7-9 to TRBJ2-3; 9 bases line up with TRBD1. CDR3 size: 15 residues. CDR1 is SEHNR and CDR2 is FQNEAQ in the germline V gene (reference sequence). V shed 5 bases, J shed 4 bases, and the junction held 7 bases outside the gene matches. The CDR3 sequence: CASSKDRGGADTQYF. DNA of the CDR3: TGTGCCAGCAGCAAGGACAGGGGAGGAGCAGATACGCAGTATTTT.

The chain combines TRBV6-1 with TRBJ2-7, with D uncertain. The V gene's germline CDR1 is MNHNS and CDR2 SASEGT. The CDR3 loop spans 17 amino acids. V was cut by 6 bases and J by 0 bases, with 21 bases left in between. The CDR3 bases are TGTGCCAGCAGACCGATAACGGCTACTATCGGCTCCTACGAGCAGTACTTC. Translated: CASRPITATIGSYEQYF.

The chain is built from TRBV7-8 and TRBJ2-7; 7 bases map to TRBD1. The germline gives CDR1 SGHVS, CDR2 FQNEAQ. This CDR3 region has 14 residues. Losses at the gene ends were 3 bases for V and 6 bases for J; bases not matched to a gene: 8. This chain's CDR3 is CASSFNRDRGEQYF. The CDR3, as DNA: TGTGCCAGCAGCTTCAACCGGGACAGAGGCGAGCAGTACTTC.

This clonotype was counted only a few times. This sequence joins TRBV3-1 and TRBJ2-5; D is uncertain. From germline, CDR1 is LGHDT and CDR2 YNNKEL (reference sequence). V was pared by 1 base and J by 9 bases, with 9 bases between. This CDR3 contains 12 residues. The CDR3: CASSQGSMAQYF. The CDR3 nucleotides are TGTGCCAGCAGCCAAGGGAGCATGGCCCAGTACTTC.

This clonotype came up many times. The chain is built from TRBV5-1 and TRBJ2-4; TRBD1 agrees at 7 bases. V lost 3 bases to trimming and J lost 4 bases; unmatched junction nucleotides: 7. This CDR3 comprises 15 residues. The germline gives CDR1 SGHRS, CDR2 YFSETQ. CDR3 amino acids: CASSSGDSRKNIQYF. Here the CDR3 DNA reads TGCGCCAGCAGCTCTGGGGACAGCAGAAAAAACATTCAGTACTTC. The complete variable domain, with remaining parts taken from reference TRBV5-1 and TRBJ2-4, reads KAGVTQTPRYLIKTRGQQVTLSCSPISGHRSVSWYQQTPGQGLQFLFEYFSETQRNKGNFPGRFSGRQFSNSRSEMNVSTLELGDSALYLCASSSGDSRKNIQYFGAGTRLSVL.

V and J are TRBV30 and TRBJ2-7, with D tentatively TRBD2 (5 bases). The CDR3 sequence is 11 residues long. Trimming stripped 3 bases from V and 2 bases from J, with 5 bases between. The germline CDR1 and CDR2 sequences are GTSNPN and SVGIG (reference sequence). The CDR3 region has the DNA TGTGCCTGGAGGACTACCTACGAGCAGTACTTC. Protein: CAWRTTYEQYF.

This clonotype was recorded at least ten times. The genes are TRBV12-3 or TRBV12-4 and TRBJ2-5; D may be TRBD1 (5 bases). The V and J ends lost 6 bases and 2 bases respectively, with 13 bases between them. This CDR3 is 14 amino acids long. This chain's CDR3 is CASRDLRAQETQYF. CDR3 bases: TGTGCCAGCAGAGACCTCAGGGCACAAGAGACCCAGTACTTC.

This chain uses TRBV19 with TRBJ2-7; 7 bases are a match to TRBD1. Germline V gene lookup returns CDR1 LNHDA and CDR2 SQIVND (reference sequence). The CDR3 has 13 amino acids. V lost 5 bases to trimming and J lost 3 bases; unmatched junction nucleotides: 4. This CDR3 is CASSPDRFYEQYF. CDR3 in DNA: TGTGCCAGTAGTCCGGACAGGTTCTACGAGCAGTACTTC.

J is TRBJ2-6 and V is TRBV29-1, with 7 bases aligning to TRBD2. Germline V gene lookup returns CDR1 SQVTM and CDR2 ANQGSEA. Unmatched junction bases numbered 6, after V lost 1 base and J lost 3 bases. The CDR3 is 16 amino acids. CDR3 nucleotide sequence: TGCAGCGTTGAAGGAGGAGCGGGATATGGGGCCAACGTCCTGACTTTC. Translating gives CSVEGGAGYGANVLTF.